A selection of T cell receptor beta chains follows, all from one sample in a study of CD8 T cells in ankylosing spondylitis. TCRdb called the 5' RACE reads again in MiXCR, with one record for every CDR3 protein. The sample yields about 750,000 distinct CDR3 sequences, 15% to 20% seen once. Sample: blood, either unsorted or a sorted T cell fraction (not recorded which). These receptors all stem from a male donor with ankylosing spondylitis. CDR3s include the opening cysteine and the closing phenylalanine or tryptophan. A D gene is named only where the DNA matches it firmly. Expanded clones are given a class, and other clones once, few, many or no size at all.

D gene	J gene	V gene	clone size	CDR3 DNA	CDR3 protein
TRBD1	TRBJ2-3	TRBV24-1	.	TGTGCCACCTCCGGGACAGGGGGCTTAGATACGCAGTATTTT	CATSGTGGLDTQYF
TRBD1	TRBJ1-2	TRBV2	few	TGTGCCAGCGGGGGACAGTATGGCTACACCTTC	CASGGQYGYTF
TRBD2	TRBJ2-1	TRBV28	.	TGTGCCAGCAGTTTAGGCTCTAGCGGGAGTTTCTATGAGCAGTTCTTC	CASSLGSSGSFYEQFF
.	TRBJ2-1	TRBV7-6	few	TGTGCCAGCAGCTCCACTAAAACCGCTGTCAATGAGCAGTTCTTC	CASSSTKTAVNEQFF
.	TRBJ1-2	TRBV15	.	TGTGCCACCAGCAGAGAGACCAGGCGGGGGCGGGAGAGGAATGGCTACACCTTC	CATSRETRRGRERNGYTF
TRBD2	TRBJ2-3	TRBV20-1	.	TGCAGTGCTAGGGGGGGGGAAGTAATAGATACGCAGTATTTT	CSARGGEVIDTQYF
.	TRBJ2-2	TRBV7-8	few	TGTGCCAGCAGCTTTAGTAGAGACGATAACACCGGGGAGCTGTTTTTT	CASSFSRDDNTGELFF
TRBD1	TRBJ1-1	TRBV20-1	few	TGCAGTGCTAGAGAATTCGGACAGGGTAACACTGAAGCTTTCTTT	CSAREFGQGNTEAFF
.	TRBJ2-7	TRBV12-3/TRBV12-4	.	TGTGCCAGCAGTGGCGGGACCCTGGGTGAGCAGTACTTC	CASSGGTLGEQYF
.	TRBJ2-7	TRBV10-3	.	TGTGCCATCAGTGCCGAACAAGGAAAGGTCTACGAGCAGTACTTC	CAISAEQGKVYEQYF
.	TRBJ1-2	TRBV4-1	many	TGCGCCAGCAGCCAAGTAAGCGGACATCCTAACTATGGCTACACCTTC	CASSQVSGHPNYGYTF
.	TRBJ1-1	TRBV7-2	.	TGTGCCAGCAGCTGGTATCCGGTCGGCGTAGTTGAAGCTTTCTTT	CASSWYPVGVVEAFF
.	TRBJ1-2	TRBV7-9	.	TGTGCCAGCAGCTTCCCAAGGGCAGAACATACTAACTATGGCTACACCTTC	CASSFPRAEHTNYGYTF
.	TRBJ1-4	TRBV20-1	.	TGCAGTGCTAGAGAGGCAACCGAAAAACTGTTTTTT	CSAREATEKLFF
.	TRBJ1-2	TRBV4-2	many	TGTGCCAGCAGCCAGGATAGCTCTAACTATGGCTACACCTTC	CASSQDSSNYGYTF
TRBD2	TRBJ2-2	TRBV25-1	.	TGTGCTAGCGGGGACACCGGGGAGCTGTTTTTT	CASGDTGELFF
TRBD2	TRBJ2-1	TRBV6-2/TRBV6-3	few	TGTGCCAGCAGTTACGGACTAGCGACATACAATGAGCAGTTCTTC	CASSYGLATYNEQFF
.	TRBJ2-6	TRBV7-6	.	TGTGCCAGCAGCTTAGAATCGCGAGCTGGGGCCAACGTCCTGACTTTC	CASSLESRAGANVLTF
.	TRBJ2-1	TRBV20-1	few	TGCAGTGCTCGCCCGGGACGCTACTACAATGAGCAGTTCTTC	CSARPGRYYNEQFF
.	TRBJ2-1	TRBV20-1	few	TGCAGTGCTAGAGGAGGGGGGAGCTCCTACAATGAGCAGTTCTTC	CSARGGGSSYNEQFF
.	TRBJ2-3	TRBV4-1	.	TGCGCCAGCAGCCCCTCGGCGGTGACAGATACGCAGTATTTT	CASSPSAVTDTQYF
TRBD2	TRBJ2-5	TRBV7-9	few	TGTGCCAGCAGCACAGGAACTAGCGGGAGTGAGACCCAGTACTTC	CASSTGTSGSETQYF
.	TRBJ2-1	TRBV4-1	few	TGCGCCAGCAGCGCGCCCTTAAAGGTGTGGGATGAGCAGTTCTTC	CASSAPLKVWDEQFF
.	TRBJ1-2	TRBV12-3/TRBV12-4	few	TGTGCCAGCAGCATAGAGGGGCTGGGAAGAGGGGGCTACACCTTC	CASSIEGLGRGGYTF
.	TRBJ1-1	TRBV4-2	.	TGTGCCAGCAGCCGGCCGGATGAAGCTTTCTTT	CASSRPDEAFF
.	TRBJ2-5	TRBV28	.	TGTGCCAGCACAGCGAGACAAGAGACCCAGTACTTC	CASTARQETQYF
.	TRBJ1-1	TRBV5-1	many	TGCGCCAGCAGCTTAACACGGGACACTGAAGCTTTCTTT	CASSLTRDTEAFF
TRBD1	TRBJ1-1	TRBV20-1	.	TGCAGTGCACCTGGACAGGGGCTGATCCCTGAAGCTTTCTTT	CSAPGQGLIPEAFF
.	TRBJ2-2	TRBV4-1	few	TGCGCCAGCAGCCAAGCAATTATAGGGGAGCTGTTTTTT	CASSQAIIGELFF
.	TRBJ2-7	TRBV27	few	TGTGCCAGCAGTTTAAGGCTTACGAAAGAGCAGTACTTC	CASSLRLTKEQYF
.	TRBJ1-1	TRBV27	.	TGTGCCAGCAGTTTACGCCCGACAAGACCGAACACTGAAGCTTTCTTT	CASSLRPTRPNTEAFF
TRBD2	TRBJ2-1	TRBV5-1	.	TGCGCCAGCAGCATTAGCGGGGGGCTCTCCTACAATGAGCAGTTCTTC	CASSISGGLSYNEQFF
.	TRBJ2-3	TRBV5-1	few	TGCGCCAGCAGCGTGGGGGGTTGGGCTCTCGATACGCAGTATTTT	CASSVGGWALDTQYF
.	TRBJ2-1	TRBV27	few	TGTGCCAGCAGTTTAGGGGCCTCGGACGATGAGCAGTTCTTC	CASSLGASDDEQFF
.	TRBJ1-5	TRBV5-1	.	TGCGCCAGCAGCTTAACGGACAGTTACTTTCAGCCCCAGCATTTT	CASSLTDSYFQPQHF
TRBD1	TRBJ2-3	TRBV6-5	few	TGTGCCAGCAGTTCGGCGACAGGGGGGGGCACAGATACGCAGTATTTT	CASSSATGGGTDTQYF
.	TRBJ2-1	TRBV6-1	.	TGTGCCAGCAGTGAGTATCCTTCCGGGACCCTATACAATGAGCAGTTCTTC	CASSEYPSGTLYNEQFF
.	TRBJ2-5	TRBV12-3/TRBV12-4	.	TGTGCCAGCAGTTTCGTGGGGGGGCCGGAAGAGACCCAGTACTTC	CASSFVGGPEETQYF
TRBD1	TRBJ1-2	TRBV25-1	many	TGTGCCAGCAGTGAGGGACAGGGGGCTGTTGGCTACACCTTC	CASSEGQGAVGYTF
TRBD1	TRBJ2-5	TRBV2	few	TGTGCCAGCAGGACAGGGGGCTCGGAGACCCAGTACTTC	CASRTGGSETQYF
.	TRBJ1-2	TRBV30	few	TGTGCCTGGAATCCGGCAGGTTCGATCGGCTACACCTTC	CAWNPAGSIGYTF
TRBD2	TRBJ2-7	TRBV4-1	few	TGCGCCAGCAGCCAAGGGGTATGGGATCAGCGGGAGGATTACGAGCAGTACTTC	CASSQGVWDQREDYEQYF
.	TRBJ1-1	TRBV10-3	.	TGTGCCATCAGGGGGGACGGCATGAACACTGAAGCTTTCTTT	CAIRGDGMNTEAFF
.	TRBJ1-6	TRBV9	.	TGTGCCAGCAGCGTAGAGGGTTGGAATTCACCCCTCCACTTT	CASSVEGWNSPLHF
.	TRBJ2-7	TRBV28	.	TGTGCCAGCAGTTCACCCCGGGGGAGCTCCTACGAGCAGTACTTC	CASSSPRGSSYEQYF
.	TRBJ2-5	TRBV6-5	.	TGTGCCAGCAGTTATGGGGGCGTACAAGAGACCCAGTACTTC	CASSYGGVQETQYF
TRBD2	TRBJ2-7	TRBV5-8	few	TGTGCCAGCAGCGCCGGGACTACCTTCCACGAGCAGTACTTC	CASSAGTTFHEQYF
.	TRBJ2-5	TRBV5-1	.	TGCGCCAGCAGCGCCTGGGACCGTCCCCGGGAGACCCAGTACTTC	CASSAWDRPRETQYF
TRBD1	TRBJ2-7	TRBV5-1	.	TGCGCCAGCAGCACAGACAGGGGCCGCCCCGACGAGCAGTACTTC	CASSTDRGRPDEQYF
.	TRBJ2-5	TRBV7-2	.	TGTGCCAGCAGCTTTGAATTGCGGTTTGGGGAGACCCAGTACTTC	CASSFELRFGETQYF
.	TRBJ2-5	TRBV12-3/TRBV12-4	few	TGTGCCAGCAGGTCAGACCCCGAGGGAGGGACCCAGTACTTC	CASRSDPEGGTQYF
.	TRBJ1-1	TRBV20-1	.	TGCAGTGCTAGGTTATGGGCCGCGGTGAACACTGAAGCTTTCTTT	CSARLWAAVNTEAFF
.	TRBJ2-1	TRBV9	few	TGTGCCAGCAGCGACGACCGTGGGGGCCCACACAATGAGCAGTTCTTC	CASSDDRGGPHNEQFF
.	TRBJ1-1	TRBV12-3/TRBV12-4	few	TGTGCCAGCAGTGGGGACGGACCGAACACTGAAGCTTTCTTT	CASSGDGPNTEAFF